The entry below describes one T cell receptor (beta chain). As yet, its antigen is unknown. Other DNA sequences in this specimen translate into the identical CDR3. The sample is drawn from a study of cytomegalovirus exposure and HLA in healthy donors. Study summary: About 85 million unique TCR sequences came from HLA-typed donors in an early release.

Regarding the study as a whole: Most subjects had HLA-A and HLA-B alleles reportedly predicted accurately by TCR beta sequences. In vitro checks showed that a few CMV-associated chains really do target CMV antigens.

The study ran its PCR with 60 Vbeta and 13 Jbeta primers. How the authors handled the data: Later, an analysis found around 77 million unique TCR beta chains, and 9.5 million to 12 million of these were shared. Here immunoSEQ multiplex PCR was the method, and the copy in TCRdb shows in-frame clones only, minus some. The DNA gave D and trimming, while V, J and clone size come from that table. The sample carries roughly 160,000 clones, approximately 80% recorded once. This CDR3 comprises 15 residues. Trimming cost V 0 bases and J 0 bases; bases outside gene matches: 0. Germline V CDR1 and CDR2: SGHRS, YFSETQ.

The V gene is TRBV5-1, the J gene TRBJ2-1, with 7 positions matching TRBD1. This receptor was identified in a woman between 45 and 60 years old in good health and CMV-seronegative. Material: PBMCs. CDR3 sequence (DNA): TGCGCCAGCAGCTTGGGACAGGGCTCCTACAATGAGCAGTTCTTC. It is translated as CASSLGQGSYNEQFF.